These 23 T cell receptor beta chains share one sample of origin, sequenced in a study of graft-versus-host responses after intestinal transplantation. Data came from immunoSEQ multiplex PCR; TCRdb stores just in-frame clones and leaves some out. This sample carries around 130,000 clones, over 85% of them seen once, and the ten largest clones take approximately 0.17%. These receptors' targets are unknown. The material sequenced was unstimulated CD4+ T cells sorted from spleen or lymph node cells, taken before intestinal transplant. Source of these receptors: a human donor who received an intestinal transplant.

The chain links TRBV18 to TRBJ2-5; 12 bases align to TRBD1. The V gene end was trimmed by 1 base and the J gene end by 3 bases; junction bases not matched to a gene: 3. CDR1 KGHSH and CDR2 LQKENI come from the germline V gene. CDR3 size: 16 residues. The CDR3 nucleotides read TGTGCCAGCTCACCACTTGGGACAGGGGGCGAAGAGACCCAGTACTTC. Translating it yields CASSPLGTGGEETQYF.

The chain joins TRBV5-1 to TRBJ2-1; D is ambiguous. Germline CDR1 reads SGHRS; CDR2 reads YFSETQ. The CDR3 contains 13 residues. Trimming left V 2 bases short and J 6 bases short, with 9 bases between. CDR3 coding DNA: TGCGCCAGCAGCTTAGCTGATTTCAATGAGCAGTTCTTC. Translation gives CASSLADFNEQFF.

The chain carries TRBV6-6 and TRBJ2-6; D not resolved. The CDR3 runs to 13 residues. The V end lost 6 bases, the J end lost 0 bases, and 3 bases lay between the germline ends. Germline-derived CDR1 and CDR2 are MNHNY and SVGAGI (reference sequence). The CDR3 coding sequence is TGTGCCAGCAGGGTCTCTGGGGCCAACGTCCTGACTTTC. As protein: CASRVSGANVLTF.

With respect to this clone: One end of the junction is discordant with germline, which a read error may explain. The V call is TRBV9, the J call TRBJ2-7, with 12 bases aligning to TRBD2. CDR3 size: 18 residues. Germline lookup yields CDR1 SGDLS and CDR2 YYNGEE. This CDR3 is CASGVGLAGGPGSYEQYF. The CDR3 coding sequence is TGTGCCAGCGGCGTAGGGCTAGCGGGGGGGCCGGGCTCCTACGAGCAGTACTTC.

This chain joins TRBV11-2 and TRBJ2-1, with 11 positions matching TRBD2. CDR1 and CDR2 from the germline V gene are SGHAT and FQNNGV. The length of the CDR3 is 16 residues. Unmatched junction bases numbered 12, after V lost 5 bases and J lost 9 bases. The CDR3 DNA reads as TGTGCCAGCAGCCCCCTGGGGCTAGCGGGGGGCCGTGAGCAGTTCTTC. It encodes CASSPLGLAGGREQFF.

The chain employs TRBV6-1 and TRBJ1-2; D remains unclear. Trimming removed 2 bases from V and 10 bases from J, with 8 bases in between. CDR3 length: 11 residues. Germline V gene lookup returns CDR1 MNHNS and CDR2 SASEGT. DNA of the CDR3: TGTGCCAGCAGTGAACGAAGGGCCTACACCTTC. This sequence encodes CASSERRAYTF.

In DNA form, the CDR3 reads TGTGCCAGCAGCTTATCTACCAAGAACACTGAAGCTTTCTTT. Encoded protein: CASSLSTKNTEAFF. The V gene is TRBV5-4, the J gene TRBJ1-1; no clear D. Germline V gene data show CDR1 as SGHNT and CDR2 as YYREEE (reference sequence). This CDR3 is built from 14 residues. Between the trimmed V and J ends, which lost 2 bases and 1 base, there was a span of 9 bases.

J is TRBJ1-4 and V is TRBV19; D gene ambiguous. Per the germline V gene, CDR1 is LNHDA and CDR2 is SQIVND (reference sequence). V was shortened by 3 bases and J by 3 bases, with 11 bases between the two germline ends. The CDR3 sequence is 15 residues long. The DNA for the CDR3 is TGTGCCAGTAGTATGTTGGGCAGGCCTAATGAAAAACTGTTTTTT. Translating it yields CASSMLGRPNEKLFF.

The chain recombines TRBV11-2 with TRBJ2-7, with 10 bases that match TRBD1. J lost 6 bases, V lost 8 bases, and 7 bases had no gene match. The CDR3 loop spans 13 amino acids. CDR1 is SGHAT, CDR2 FQNNGV, per germline. Here the CDR3 DNA reads TGTGCCAGCGTAGACCGGGACAGGGGCGAGCAGTACTTC. This translates into CASVDRDRGEQYF. Filled out from reference TRBV11-2 and TRBJ2-7, the complete variable domain reads EAGVAQSPRYKIIEKRQSVAFWCNPISGHATLYWYQQILGQGPKLLIQFQNNGVVDDSQLPKDRFSAERLKGVDSTLKIQPAKLEDSAVYLCASVDRDRGEQYFGPGTRLTVT.

J is TRBJ2-7 and V is TRBV5-1; D unresolved. This CDR3 spans 13 amino acids. V lost 4 bases and J lost 3, with 11 bases in between. Germline V lookup: CDR1 SGHRS, CDR2 YFSETQ. The DNA for the CDR3 is TGCGCCAGCAGCCCGGACGTCCACTACGAGCAGTACTTC. This codes for CASSPDVHYEQYF.

The V and J genes are TRBV5-5 and TRBJ1-2, with a weak D call TRBD1 (5 bases). There are 14 residues in the CDR3. Germline CDR1 is SGHKS and CDR2 is YYEKEE (reference sequence). V was clipped by 4 bases and J by 2 bases, with 12 bases between them. The CDR3 DNA reads as TGTGCCAGCAGCGCTCCCGGGACGAACTATGGCTACACCTTC. Protein product: CASSAPGTNYGYTF.

CDR3: CASSPSFRAHPGELFF. CDR3 DNA sequence: TGTGCCAGCTCACCCTCCTTCCGAGCCCACCCGGGGGAGCTGTTTTTT. The chain is built from TRBV18 and TRBJ2-2; D unresolved. The CDR3 has 16 residues. Germline lookup yields CDR1 KGHSH and CDR2 LQKENI. The V gene lost 3 bases and the J gene lost 8 bases, with 19 bases spanning the gap.

This rearrangement joins TRBV29-1 to TRBJ1-2; D remains ambiguous. Trimming stripped 3 bases from V and 2 bases from J, with 4 bases between. The CDR3 covers 11 residues. CDR1 and CDR2 from the germline V gene are SQVTM and ANQGSEA. The chain's CDR3 is CSVEGNYGYTF. The CDR3 coding sequence is TGCAGCGTTGAGGGGAACTATGGCTACACCTTC.

The genes are TRBV5-1 and TRBJ2-5, with D possibly TRBD1 on 8 matching bases. This CDR3 has 16 residues. The V gene's germline CDR1 is SGHRS and CDR2 YFSETQ. Trimming removed 1 base at V and 5 bases at J, with 18 bases between. CDR3 loop: CASSLNLDRGGETQYF. CDR3 nucleotide sequence: TGCGCCAGCAGCTTGAACCTCGACAGGGGAGGGGAGACCCAGTACTTC.

The chain combines TRBV2 with TRBJ2-3, with 9 positions matching TRBD2. This CDR3 has 17 amino acids. The J segment lost 2 bases and the V segment lost 3 bases, leaving 9 bases of the junction unmatched. Germline-derived CDR1 and CDR2 are SNHLY and FYNNEI. The CDR3 DNA sequence: TGTGCCAGCAGTGATGATGGGCTAGCGGGGAACACAGATACGCAGTATTTT. This codes for CASSDDGLAGNTDTQYF.

The chain uses TRBV5-1 and TRBJ2-7; the D is unclear. Germline V CDR1 and CDR2: SGHRS, YFSETQ. The V gene lost 1 base and the J gene lost 0 bases, with 8 bases spanning the gap. The CDR3 consists of 14 residues. The CDR3 DNA follows: TGCGCCAGCAGCTTGTTAGAGTACTCCTACGAGCAGTACTTC. This gives the protein CASSLLEYSYEQYF.

The count of this clone is one. V and J are TRBV18 and TRBJ1-5; a possible D gene is TRBD1 (5 bases). V lost 3 bases and J 5 bases, leaving 14 bases between the germline ends. CDR3 size: 15 residues. CDR1 is KGHSH, CDR2 LQKENI, per germline. In nucleotides, the CDR3 is TGTGCCAGCTCACCCGTAGGAGGGGTGGATCAGCCCCAGCATTTT. This translates into CASSPVGGVDQPQHF.

The chain uses TRBV5-1 and TRBJ2-7; 8 nucleotides match TRBD2. Germline V lookup: CDR1 SGHRS, CDR2 YFSETQ. The junction had 5 bases not matched to a gene; V was cut back by 6 bases and J by 6 bases. The CDR3 consists of 12 residues. The CDR3: CASTPGGTEQYF. As DNA, the CDR3 is TGCGCCAGCACCCCGGGGGGGACCGAGCAGTACTTC.

The gene calls are TRBV4-2 and TRBJ1-1; 8 positions match TRBD1. The germline CDR1 and CDR2 sequences are LGHNA and YNFKEQ. This CDR3 is built from 15 residues. Germline trimming cut 1 base from V and 7 bases from J; bases unmatched to any gene: 8. Written as DNA, the CDR3 is TGTGCCAGCAGCCAAGGGAAGACAGGGGATGTTGAAGCTTTCTTT. It encodes CASSQGKTGDVEAFF.

The chain couples TRBV6-6 to TRBJ2-7, with D possibly being TRBD1 or TRBD2 (5 bases each). The CDR3 is 14 residues long. V gave up 1 base and J gave up 0 bases, with 7 bases separating them. Germline CDR1 reads MNHNY; CDR2 reads SVGAGI (reference sequence). The CDR3 spells CASSYWDRSYEQYF. CDR3 sequence (DNA): TGTGCCAGCAGTTACTGGGACCGCTCCTACGAGCAGTACTTC.

V and J are TRBV2 and TRBJ1-3, with a possible D match to TRBD1 (6 bases). Deletions cut 6 bases from V and 2 bases from J, with 8 bases between. This CDR3 is 13 amino acids long. CDR1 and CDR2 (germline): SNHLY, FYNNEI. The CDR3 nucleotides are TGTGCCAGCAGGACAGGACCTGGAAACACCATATATTTT. This encodes CASRTGPGNTIYF.

CDR3 region: CASSYDGDGYTF. The CDR3 DNA follows: TGTGCCAGCAGTTATGACGGGGATGGCTACACCTTC. The chain uses TRBV6-6 and TRBJ1-2, with no clear D. The CDR3 runs 12 residues. Germline assignment: CDR1 MNHNY and CDR2 SVGAGI (reference sequence). Trimming pared 3 bases from V and 6 bases from J, leaving 8 bases between.

The rearrangement uses TRBV7-8 and TRBJ1-2; no clear D gene. This CDR3 has 13 residues. Between the trimmed V and J ends, which lost 2 bases and 8 bases, there was a span of 12 bases. CDR1 and CDR2 (germline): SGHVS, FQNEAQ. Here the CDR3 DNA reads TGTGCCAGCAGCTTAAACGCGGCTAGGGGCTACACCTTC. It is translated as CASSLNAARGYTF.